This T cell receptor beta chain originates from a study of cytomegalovirus exposure and HLA in healthy donors. Study details: The same platform used for the approximately 670 first-cohort repertoires was also used for the 120 or so validation repertoires, as a later analysis reported.

The study's findings and limits: Both high specificity and high sensitivity reportedly marked the classifier's diagnosis of cytomegalovirus status. A list of around 160 TCR beta chains associated with cytomegalovirus was given.

Details on this clone: The antigen is undetermined.

The repertoire was sequenced with immunoSEQ multiplex PCR; TCRdb's copy has only in-frame clones and lacks some. The table has over 150,000 clones, under 90% seen once. The receptor comes from a woman between 18 and 29 years old in good health and CMV-seropositive. The sequenced sample was PBMCs.

CDR3 amino acids: CASSTGLRQYNEQFF. The CDR3 DNA follows: TGTGCCAGCAGCACGGGACTACGGCAATACAATGAGCAGTTCTTC. The rearrangement joins TRBV7-6 to TRBJ2-1, with 7 bases aligning to TRBD2. CDR3 length: 15 amino acids. Germline V CDR1 and CDR2: SGHVS, FNYEAQ. After removal of 5 bases from V and 4 bases from J, the junction contained 8 bases not matched to a gene. The complete variable domain, with remaining parts taken from reference TRBV7-6 and TRBJ2-1, reads GAGVSQSPRYKVTKRGQDVALRCDPISGHVSLYWYRQALGQGPEFLTYFNYEAQQDKSGLPNDRFSAERPEGSISTLTIQRTEQRDSAMYRCASSTGLRQYNEQFFGPGTRLTVL.